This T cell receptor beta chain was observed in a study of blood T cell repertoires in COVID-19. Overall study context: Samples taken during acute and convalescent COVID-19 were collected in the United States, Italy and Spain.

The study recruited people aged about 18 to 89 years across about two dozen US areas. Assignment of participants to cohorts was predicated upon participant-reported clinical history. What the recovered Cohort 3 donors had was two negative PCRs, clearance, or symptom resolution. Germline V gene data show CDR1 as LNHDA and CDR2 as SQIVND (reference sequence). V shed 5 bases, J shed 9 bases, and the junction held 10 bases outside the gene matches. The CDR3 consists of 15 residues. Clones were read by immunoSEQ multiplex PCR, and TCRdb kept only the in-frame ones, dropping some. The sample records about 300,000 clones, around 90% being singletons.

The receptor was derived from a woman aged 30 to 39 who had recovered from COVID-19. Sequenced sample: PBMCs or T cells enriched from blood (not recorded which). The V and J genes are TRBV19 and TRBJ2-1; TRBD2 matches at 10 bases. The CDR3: CASSLLLAGMAEQFF. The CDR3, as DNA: TGTGCCAGTAGTCTCTTACTAGCGGGAATGGCTGAGCAGTTCTTC.